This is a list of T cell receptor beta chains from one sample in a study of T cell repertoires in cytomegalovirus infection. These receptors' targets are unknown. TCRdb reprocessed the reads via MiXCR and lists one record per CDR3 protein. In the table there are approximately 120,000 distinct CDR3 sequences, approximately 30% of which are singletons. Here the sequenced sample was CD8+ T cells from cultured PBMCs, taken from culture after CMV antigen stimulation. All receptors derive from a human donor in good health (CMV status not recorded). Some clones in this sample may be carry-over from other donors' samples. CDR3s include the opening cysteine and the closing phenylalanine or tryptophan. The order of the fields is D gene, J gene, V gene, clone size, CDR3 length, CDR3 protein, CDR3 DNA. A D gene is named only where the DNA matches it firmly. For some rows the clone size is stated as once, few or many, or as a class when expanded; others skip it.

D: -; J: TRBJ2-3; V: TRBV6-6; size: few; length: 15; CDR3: CASSSRGGLTDTQYF; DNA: TGTGCCAGCAGCTCGCGTGGCGGCCTAACAGATACGCAGTATTTT
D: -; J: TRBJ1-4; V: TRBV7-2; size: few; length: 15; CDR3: CASSLFRDLGEKLFF; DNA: TGTGCCAGCAGCTTATTTCGGGATTTAGGGGAAAAACTGTTTTTT
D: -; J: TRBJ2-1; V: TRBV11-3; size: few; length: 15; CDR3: CASSFSGSSYNEQFF; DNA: TGTGCCAGCAGCTTCTCAGGGAGCTCCTACAATGAGCAGTTCTTC
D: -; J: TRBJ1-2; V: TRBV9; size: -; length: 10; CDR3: CASSGPGYTF; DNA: TGTGCCAGCAGCGGCCCGGGCTACACCTTC
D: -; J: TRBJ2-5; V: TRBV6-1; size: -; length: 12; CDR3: CASSEQRETQYF; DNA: TGTGCCAGCAGTGAACAACGGGAGACCCAGTACTTC
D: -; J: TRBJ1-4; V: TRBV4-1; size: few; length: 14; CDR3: CASSQVPGPEKLFF; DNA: TGCGCCAGCAGCCAAGTCCCAGGGCCTGAAAAACTGTTTTTT
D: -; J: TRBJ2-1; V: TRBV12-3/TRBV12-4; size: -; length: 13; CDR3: CASSPPLGYEQFF; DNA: TGTGCCAGCAGTCCCCCCTTAGGCTATGAGCAGTTCTTC
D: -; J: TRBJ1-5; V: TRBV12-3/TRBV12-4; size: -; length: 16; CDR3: CASSLEGGDSNQPQHF; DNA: TGTGCCAGCAGTTTGGAGGGGGGAGATAGCAATCAGCCCCAGCATTTT
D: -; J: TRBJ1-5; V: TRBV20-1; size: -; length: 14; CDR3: CSARDPGFRQPQHF; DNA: TGCAGTGCTAGAGATCCGGGTTTTCGTCAGCCCCAGCATTTT
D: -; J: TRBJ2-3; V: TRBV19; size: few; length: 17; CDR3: CASSMYPAEDGVTTQYF; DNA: TGTGCCAGTAGTATGTATCCCGCGGAGGACGGGGTTACTACGCAGTATTTT
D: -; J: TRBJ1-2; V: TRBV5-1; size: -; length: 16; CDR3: CASSRADRLSNYGYTF; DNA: TGCGCCAGCAGCAGAGCGGACAGACTCTCTAACTATGGCTACACCTTC
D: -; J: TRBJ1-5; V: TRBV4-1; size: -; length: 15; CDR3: CASSQDPASNQPQHF; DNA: TGCGCCAGCAGCCAAGATCCGGCTAGCAATCAGCCCCAGCATTTT
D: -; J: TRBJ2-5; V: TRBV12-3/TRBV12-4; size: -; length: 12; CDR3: CASSVGLETQYF; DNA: TGTGCCAGCAGTGTTGGCCTAGAGACCCAGTACTTC
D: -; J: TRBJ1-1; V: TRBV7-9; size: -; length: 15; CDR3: CASSPMMAGRTEAFF; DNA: TGTGCCAGCAGCCCAATGATGGCAGGGCGGACTGAAGCTTTCTTT
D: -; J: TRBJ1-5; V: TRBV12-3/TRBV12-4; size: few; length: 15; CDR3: CASSLHVNRRQPQHF; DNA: TGTGCCAGCAGTTTGCACGTAAATAGGAGGCAGCCCCAGCATTTT
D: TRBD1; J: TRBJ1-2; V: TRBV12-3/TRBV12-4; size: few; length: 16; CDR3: CASSLEGTGFNYGYTF; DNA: TGTGCCAGCAGTTTAGAGGGGACAGGCTTCAACTATGGCTACACCTTC
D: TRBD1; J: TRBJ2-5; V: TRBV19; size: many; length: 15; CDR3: CATRPGTGSKETQYF; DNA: TGTGCCACCCGTCCCGGGACAGGGTCCAAAGAGACCCAGTACTTC
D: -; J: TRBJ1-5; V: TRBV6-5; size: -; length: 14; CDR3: CASSPWGANQPQHF; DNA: TGTGCCAGCAGTCCGTGGGGGGCCAATCAGCCCCAGCATTTT
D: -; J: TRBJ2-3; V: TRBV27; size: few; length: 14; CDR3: CASSPNYNTDTQYF; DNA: TGTGCCAGCAGTCCCAACTATAACACAGATACGCAGTATTTT
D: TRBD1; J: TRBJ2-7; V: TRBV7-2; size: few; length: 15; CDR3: CASSLWTGVDYEQYF; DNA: TGTGCCAGCAGCTTGTGGACAGGGGTGGACTACGAGCAGTACTTC
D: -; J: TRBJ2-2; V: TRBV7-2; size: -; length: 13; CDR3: CASSFKWGGELFF; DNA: TGTGCCAGCAGCTTTAAGTGGGGCGGGGAGCTGTTTTTT
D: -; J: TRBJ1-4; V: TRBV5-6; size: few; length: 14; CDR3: CASSEDPLNEKLFF; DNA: TGTGCCAGCAGCGAGGACCCCCTTAATGAAAAACTGTTTTTT
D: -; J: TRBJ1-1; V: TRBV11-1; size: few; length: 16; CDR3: CASSRDTNRWDTEAFF; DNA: TGTGCCAGCAGCCGGGACACCAACAGATGGGACACTGAAGCTTTCTTT
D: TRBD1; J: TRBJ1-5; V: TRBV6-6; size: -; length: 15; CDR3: CASVSGGGGNQPQHF; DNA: TGTGCCAGCGTCTCAGGGGGAGGTGGCAATCAGCCCCAGCATTTT
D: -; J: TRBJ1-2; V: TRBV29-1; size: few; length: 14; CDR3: CSVPPGGANNGYTF; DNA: TGCAGCGTCCCCCCGGGGGGCGCGAACAATGGCTACACCTTC
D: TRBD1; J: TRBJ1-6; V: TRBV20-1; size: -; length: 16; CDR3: CSARGQGGVWIGPLHF; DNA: TGCAGTGCTAGGGGACAGGGCGGAGTTTGGATCGGACCCCTCCACTTT
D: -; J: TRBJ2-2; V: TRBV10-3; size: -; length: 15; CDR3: CAIGAGQDLTGELFF; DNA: TGTGCCATCGGAGCGGGACAGGACCTCACCGGGGAGCTGTTTTTT
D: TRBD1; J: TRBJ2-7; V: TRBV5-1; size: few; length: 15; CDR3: CASSRDPGQNYEQYF; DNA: TGCGCCAGCAGTCGAGACCCGGGACAGAACTACGAGCAGTACTTC
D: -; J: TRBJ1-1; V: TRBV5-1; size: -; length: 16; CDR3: CASSRFDQGRRTEAFF; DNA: TGCGCCAGCAGCCGGTTCGATCAGGGCCGACGGACTGAAGCTTTCTTT
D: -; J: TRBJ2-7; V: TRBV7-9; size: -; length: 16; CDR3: CASSSLAGVRSYEQYF; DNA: TGTGCCAGCAGTTCACTCGCAGGGGTAAGATCCTACGAGCAGTACTTC
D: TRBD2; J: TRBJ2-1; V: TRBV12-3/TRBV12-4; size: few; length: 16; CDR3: CASSLGGLAGNNEQFF; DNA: TGTGCCAGCAGTTTGGGGGGACTAGCGGGGAACAATGAGCAGTTCTTC
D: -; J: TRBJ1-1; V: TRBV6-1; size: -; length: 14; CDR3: CASSVQGKNTEAFF; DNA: TGTGCCAGCAGTGTTCAGGGGAAGAACACTGAAGCTTTCTTT
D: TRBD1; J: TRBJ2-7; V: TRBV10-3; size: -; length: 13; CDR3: CAISESERDRQYF; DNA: TGTGCCATCAGTGAGTCGGAAAGGGACAGGCAGTACTTC
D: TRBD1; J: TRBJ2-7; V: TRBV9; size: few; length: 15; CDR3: CASSVGTGEYYEQYF; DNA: TGTGCCAGCAGCGTAGGGACAGGGGAATACTACGAGCAGTACTTC
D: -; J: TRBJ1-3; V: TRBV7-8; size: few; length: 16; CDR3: CASSFGPPSSGNTIYF; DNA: TGTGCCAGCAGCTTCGGGCCGCCCAGCTCTGGAAACACCATATATTTT
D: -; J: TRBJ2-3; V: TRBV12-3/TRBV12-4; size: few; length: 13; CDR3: CASSLRVGDTQYF; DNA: TGTGCCAGCAGTTTAAGGGTTGGGGATACGCAGTATTTT
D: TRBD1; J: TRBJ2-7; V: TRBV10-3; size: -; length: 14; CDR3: CAISTTGDSYEQYF; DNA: TGTGCCATCAGTACGACAGGGGACTCCTACGAGCAGTACTTC
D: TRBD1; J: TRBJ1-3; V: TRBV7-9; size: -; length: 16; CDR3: CASSTPGTEIGNTIYF; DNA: TGTGCCAGCAGCACGCCCGGGACAGAGATCGGAAACACCATATATTTT
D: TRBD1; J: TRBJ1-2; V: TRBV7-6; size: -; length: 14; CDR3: CASSAGTVFGGYTF; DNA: TGTGCCAGCAGCGCCGGGACAGTCTTCGGGGGCTACACCTTC
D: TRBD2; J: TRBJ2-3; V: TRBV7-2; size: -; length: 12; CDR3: CVSSSTSGGSVF; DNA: TGTGTCAGCAGCTCAACTAGCGGGGGTTCAGTATTT
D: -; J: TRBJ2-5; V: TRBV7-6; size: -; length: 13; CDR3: CASSPTFQETQYF; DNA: TGTGCCAGCAGCCCGACATTCCAAGAGACCCAGTACTTC
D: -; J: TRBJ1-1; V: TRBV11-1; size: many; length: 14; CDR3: CASSLPRVAAEAFF; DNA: TGTGCCAGCAGCTTACCTCGGGTGGCCGCTGAAGCTTTCTTT
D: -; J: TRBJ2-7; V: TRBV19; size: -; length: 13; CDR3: CASRPQGSYEQYF; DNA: TGTGCCAGTAGACCCCAGGGCTCCTACGAGCAGTACTTC
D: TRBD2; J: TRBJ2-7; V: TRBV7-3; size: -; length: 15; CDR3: CASSLVAGGTYEQYF; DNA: TGTGCCAGCAGCTTAGTAGCGGGGGGGACTTACGAGCAGTACTTC
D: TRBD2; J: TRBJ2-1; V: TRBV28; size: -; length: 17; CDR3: CASSLRSGGAPYNEQFF; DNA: TGTGCCAGCAGTTTACGCAGCGGGGGGGCCCCCTACAATGAGCAGTTCTTC
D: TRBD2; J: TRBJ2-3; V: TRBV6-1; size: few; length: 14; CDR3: CASHPGLESDTQYF; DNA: TGTGCCAGCCATCCCGGACTAGAATCAGATACGCAGTATTTT
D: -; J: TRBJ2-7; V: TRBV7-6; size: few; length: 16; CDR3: CASSLQSGVISYEQYF; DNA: TGTGCCAGCAGCTTACAGTCTGGGGTTATCTCCTACGAGCAGTACTTC
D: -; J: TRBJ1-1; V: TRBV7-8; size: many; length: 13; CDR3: CASSLQMNTEAFF; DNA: TGTGCCAGCAGCCTTCAGATGAACACTGAAGCTTTCTTT
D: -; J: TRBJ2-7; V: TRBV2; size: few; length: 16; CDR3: CASSEWRQLNPYEQYF; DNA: TGTGCCAGCAGTGAATGGCGGCAGCTGAACCCCTACGAGCAGTACTTC
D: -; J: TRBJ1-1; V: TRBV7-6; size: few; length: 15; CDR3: CASSNNPQVGTEAFF; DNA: TGTGCCAGCAGCAATAACCCGCAGGTGGGAACTGAAGCTTTCTTT
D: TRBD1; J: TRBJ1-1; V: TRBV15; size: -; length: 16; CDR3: CATSSRQGRRNTEAFF; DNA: TGTGCCACCAGCAGCCGACAGGGGAGGAGGAACACTGAAGCTTTCTTT
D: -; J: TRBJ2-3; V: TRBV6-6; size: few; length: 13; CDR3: CASSYAGTDTQYF; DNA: TGTGCCAGCAGTTACGCGGGCACAGATACGCAGTATTTT
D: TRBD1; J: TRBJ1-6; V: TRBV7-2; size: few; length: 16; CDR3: CASSSRDRGYNSPLHF; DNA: TGTGCCAGCAGCTCCCGGGACAGGGGGTATAATTCACCCCTCCACTTT
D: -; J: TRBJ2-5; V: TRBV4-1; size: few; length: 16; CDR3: CASSQDETGGSLAQYF; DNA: TGCGCCAGCAGCCAAGATGAGACGGGGGGCTCTTTGGCCCAGTACTTC
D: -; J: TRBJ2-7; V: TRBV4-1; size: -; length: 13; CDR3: CASSQGDTYEQYF; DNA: TGCGCCAGCAGCCAAGGGGACACTTACGAGCAGTACTTC